These 26 T cell receptor beta chains were sequenced from one sample in a study of early T cells in non-severe SARS-CoV-2 infection. One entry per CDR3 protein results from TCRdb running MiXCR on the 5' RACE reads. This table holds about 80,000 distinct CDR3 sequences, roughly 12% found once. Sequencing used whole blood, obtained at baseline. All receptors come from an adult who was a healthcare worker with PCR-confirmed SARS-CoV-2 infection or an uninfected control (not recorded which). The donor label of this sample is uncertain.

This clonotype was seen more than once but under ten times. The genes are TRBV20-1 and TRBJ2-3; possibly TRBD2 for D (6 bases). CDR3 length equals 10 residues. CDR1 and CDR2 (germline): DFQATT, SNEGSKA (reference sequence). Here the CDR3 DNA reads TGCAGCCCCGGGGGTCGGGGGCAGTATTTT. Protein: CSPGGRGQYF.

This clonotype was observed a handful of times. This chain joins TRBV10-3 and TRBJ2-7; D may be TRBD2 (6 bases). The CDR3 runs 15 residues. The V end lost 6 bases, the J end lost 0 bases, and 15 bases lay between the germline ends. Per germline, CDR1 ENHRY and CDR2 SYGVKD. CDR3 DNA: TGTGCCATCAGAACGCGGGCTAGCGCCTCCTACGAGCAGTACTTC. Its protein product is CAIRTRASASYEQYF.

This chain links TRBV20-1 with TRBJ1-2; no firm D call. Trimming left V 0 bases short and J 6 bases short, with 17 bases between. This CDR3 spans 15 amino acids. Germline assignment: CDR1 DFQATT and CDR2 SNEGSKA (reference sequence). CDR3: CSARDRISGYNGYTF. In nucleotides, the CDR3 is TGCAGTGCTAGAGATAGGATATCGGGATACAATGGCTACACCTTC.

The chain links TRBV6-5 to TRBJ2-1; 11 bases map to TRBD2. Trimming at V came to 5 bases and at J to 1 base, leaving 4 bases not matched to a gene. The germline gives CDR1 MNHEY, CDR2 SVGAGI. CDR3 length equals 16 residues. In nucleotides, the CDR3 is TGTGCCAGCAGTCTAGCGGGGGGAGGGTCCTACAATGAGCAGTTCTTC. This encodes CASSLAGGGSYNEQFF.

This clonotype was counted between two and nine times. The junction and the germline gene differ at one end; a read error may be behind it. The CDR3: CASSLVPTDTQFF. DNA of the CDR3: TGCGCCAGCAGCTTGGTCCCGACAGATACGCAGTTTTTT. The gene calls are TRBV5-1 and TRBJ2-3; possibly TRBD1 for D (5 bases). Germline CDR1 and CDR2: SGHRS and YFSETQ. The CDR3 runs 13 residues. Looking up the rest from reference TRBV5-1 and TRBJ2-3 gives the full variable domain: KAGVTQTPRYLIKTRGQQVTLSCSPISGHRSVSWYQQTPGQGLQFLFEYFSETQRNKGNFPGRFSGRQFSNSRSEMNVSTLELGDSALYLCASSLVPTDTQFFGPGTRLTVL.

The chain recombines TRBV5-1 with TRBJ2-3; D call uncertain. Germline values: CDR1 SGHRS, CDR2 YFSETQ. V was pared by 3 bases and J by 5 bases, with 7 bases between. The length of the CDR3 is 12 residues. The chain's CDR3 is CASSWTLDTQYF. CDR3 nucleotide sequence: TGCGCCAGCAGCTGGACCCTAGATACGCAGTATTTT.

The V gene is TRBV20-1, the J gene TRBJ2-1; 16 nucleotides match TRBD2. The CDR3 consists of 17 residues. After removal of 4 bases from V and 3 bases from J, the junction contained 6 bases not matched to a gene. The germline V gene has CDR1 DFQATT and CDR2 SNEGSKA (reference sequence). The CDR3 here is CSAKGLAGGPIYNEQFF. DNA for the CDR3: TGCAGTGCTAAGGGACTAGCGGGGGGGCCGATCTACAATGAGCAGTTCTTC.

This clonotype was counted at least ten times. The CDR3 DNA reads TGTGCCAGCAGCCCTACAGCGCGAATCTACGAGCAGTACTTC. Translating it yields CASSPTARIYEQYF. The V gene is TRBV3-1, the J gene TRBJ2-7; D is unclear. The length of the CDR3 is 14 residues. V was trimmed by 4 bases and J by 3 bases, leaving 13 bases between them. CDR1 is LGHDT and CDR2 is YNNKEL in the germline V gene (reference sequence).

The chain links TRBV4-3 to TRBJ1-5; D unresolved. The CDR3 spans 14 residues. CDR1 and CDR2 from the germline V gene are LGHNA and YSLEER. Trimming stripped 0 bases from V and 1 base from J, with 4 bases between. The CDR3 loop is CASSQDHSNQPQHF. The DNA for the CDR3 is TGCGCCAGCAGCCAAGATCACAGCAATCAGCCCCAGCATTTT.

This clonotype was recorded a few times. This chain's CDR3 is CASKKDSVTDTQYF. CDR3 bases: TGTGCCAGCAAAAAGGATAGCGTCACAGATACGCAGTATTTT. The chain links TRBV2 to TRBJ2-3, with D possibly being TRBD2 (5 bases). The ends were cut back, 7 bases at V and 2 bases at J, with 13 bases in the middle. The germline V gene encodes CDR1 SNHLY and CDR2 FYNNEI. The CDR3 consists of 14 residues. Full variable domain (outside the CDR3, taken from reference TRBV2 and TRBJ2-3): EPEVTQTPSHQVTQMGQEVILRCVPISNHLYFYWYRQILGQKVEFLVSFYNNEISEKSEIFDDQFSVERPDGSNFTLKIRSTKLEDSAMYFCASKKDSVTDTQYFGPGTRLTVL.

This clonotype was picked up a small number of times. The chain is built from TRBV4-1 and TRBJ1-1, with D unresolved. Germline values: CDR1 MGHRA, CDR2 YSYEKL. Trimming shortened V by 1 base and J by 0 bases, and 6 bases separated the two germline ends. The CDR3 runs 14 residues. The CDR3 nucleotides are TGCGCCAGCAGCCAAGGGCGGTTGAACACTGAAGCTTTCTTT. It translates to CASSQGRLNTEAFF.

The chain couples TRBV2 to TRBJ2-4, with TRBD2 identical over 10 bases. This CDR3 contains 16 residues. The ends lost 4 bases at V and 3 bases at J; junction bases unmatched: 6. Looked up from germline, CDR1 is SNHLY and CDR2 is FYNNEI. CDR3 region: CASSALSGRSKNIQYF. In DNA, the CDR3 is TGTGCCAGCAGTGCCCTTAGCGGGAGGAGCAAAAACATTCAGTACTTC.

This clonotype has just a few counts. This chain uses TRBV11-2 with TRBJ1-6, with D perhaps matching TRBD1 (5 bases). The germline CDR1 and CDR2 sequences are SGHAT and FQNNGV. Deletions cut 2 bases from V and 6 bases from J, with 14 bases between. The CDR3 is 16 amino acids. As DNA, the CDR3 is TGTGCCAGCAGCTTAAGCCCAGGGCTGGGTAATTCACCCCTCCACTTT. Encoded protein: CASSLSPGLGNSPLHF.

The sample holds many counts of this clonotype. The chain has TRBV19 and TRBJ1-1; the D gene is possibly TRBD1 (6 bases). The CDR3 length is 14 residues. Per germline, CDR1 LNHDA and CDR2 SQIVND (reference sequence). V lost 6 bases to trimming and J lost 4 bases, with 15 bases between them. Written as DNA, the CDR3 is TGTGCCAGTAGAATCGGGGGCGGGACCACTGAAGCTTTCTTT. Residues: CASRIGGGTTEAFF.

This chain uses TRBV18 with TRBJ2-2; D remains unclear. The V gene's germline CDR1 is KGHSH and CDR2 LQKENI. With 3 bases removed from V and 6 bases from J, the gap between germline ends came to 5 bases. This CDR3 contains 12 residues. The CDR3 sequence: CASSPSPGELFF. The CDR3 DNA reads TGTGCCAGCTCACCCTCCCCCGGGGAGCTGTTTTTT.

V gene TRBV24-1 combines with J gene TRBJ2-2, with TRBD1 as a possible D gene (6 bases). The V end was cut by 4 bases, the J end by 2 bases, with 10 bases between. CDR1 is KGHDR, CDR2 SFDVKD, per germline. The length of the CDR3 is 15 residues. The CDR3 loop is CATSEGAANTGELFF. The CDR3 nucleotides read TGTGCCACCAGTGAGGGGGCAGCAAACACCGGGGAGCTGTTTTTT.

The V and J genes are TRBV10-3 and TRBJ1-1; the D gene is possibly TRBD1 (6 bases). The CDR3 is 13 residues long. CDR1 and CDR2 (germline): ENHRY, SYGVKD. With 4 bases removed from V and 3 bases from J, the gap between germline ends came to 9 bases. The CDR3, as DNA: TGTGCCATCAGTGTGGGGGGCCACACTGAAGCTTTCTTT. Translation gives CAISVGGHTEAFF.

This clonotype was seen many times. The V call is TRBV5-1, the J call TRBJ2-3; possibly TRBD2 for D (6 bases). Germline lookup yields CDR1 SGHRS and CDR2 YFSETQ. V was trimmed by 0 bases and J by 0 bases, leaving 17 bases between them. The CDR3 totals 18 residues. CDR3: CASSLVGGTPSSTDTQYF. The CDR3 region has the DNA TGCGCCAGCAGCTTGGTTGGTGGGACTCCATCCAGCACAGATACGCAGTATTTT.

The rearrangement uses TRBV7-6 and TRBJ1-1; D is unresolved. The CDR3 has 13 residues. The germline V and J ends were trimmed by 3 bases and 1 base, with 6 bases remaining between them. The germline gives CDR1 SGHVS, CDR2 FNYEAQ. In nucleotides, the CDR3 is TGTGCCAGCAGCTTTGGTCGGAACACTGAAGCTTTCTTT. This gives the protein CASSFGRNTEAFF.

This clonotype has just a few counts. The CDR3 is CASSLQDTQYF. Here the CDR3 DNA reads TGTGCCAGCAGCTTACAAGATACGCAGTATTTT. This sequence joins TRBV11-2 and TRBJ2-3, with D uncertain. Germline CDR1 reads SGHAT; CDR2 reads FQNNGV. CDR3 length: 11 amino acids. V gave up 2 bases and J gave up 5 bases, with 2 bases separating them.

This clonotype was seen more than once but under ten times. The V call is TRBV7-8, the J call TRBJ2-2; possible D gene TRBD2, 5 bases. Germline loops: CDR1 SGHVS, CDR2 FQNEAQ. CDR3 length equals 13 residues. V gave up 8 bases and J gave up 5 bases, with 12 bases separating them. The CDR3 DNA reads as TGTGCCAGCGAAACGCGGGTTACCGGGGAGCTGTTTTTT. Translating it yields CASETRVTGELFF.

The gene calls are TRBV11-2 and TRBJ2-7; D call uncertain. The CDR3 is 12 residues long. Germline V CDR1 and CDR2: SGHAT, FQNNGV. V was trimmed by 8 bases and J by 2 bases, leaving 10 bases between them. CDR3 in amino acids: CASSDKAYEQYF. Here the CDR3 DNA reads TGTGCCAGCTCCGACAAAGCCTACGAGCAGTACTTC.

In its sample, this clonotype was seen many times. Here the CDR3 DNA reads TGTGCCAGCAGTCTCGGGGGCGGCACAGATACGCAGTATTTT. Encoded protein: CASSLGGGTDTQYF. J is TRBJ2-3 and V is TRBV12-3 or TRBV12-4; D could derive from TRBD1 or TRBD2 (6 bases each). The CDR3 totals 14 residues. Between the trimmed V and J ends, which lost 5 bases and 1 base, there was a span of 10 bases.

V gene TRBV5-1 combines with J gene TRBJ2-2; D is ambiguous. V lost 3 bases and J lost 4, with 16 bases in between. Germline V gene data show CDR1 as SGHRS and CDR2 as YFSETQ. This CDR3 is 16 amino acids long. CDR3 sequence reads: CASSSGEILITGELFF. In DNA form, the CDR3 reads TGCGCCAGCAGCTCTGGTGAGATTCTAATCACCGGGGAGCTGTTTTTT.

The chain recombines TRBV10-3 with TRBJ2-7; D gene unclear. CDR3 size: 12 residues. CDR1 ENHRY and CDR2 SYGVKD come from the germline V gene. V was pared by 0 bases and J by 6 bases, with 6 bases between. In DNA, the CDR3 is TGTGCCATCAGTGAGTCGGGTGGCGAGCAGTACTTC. Protein: CAISESGGEQYF.

CDR3: CASRPWGRVWGKTGTQYF. The CDR3 DNA follows: TGTGCCAGCAGGCCTTGGGGTAGAGTCTGGGGCAAAACGGGGACCCAGTACTTC. The V call is TRBV6-5, the J call TRBJ2-5; possible D gene TRBD1, 5 bases. The V end lost 6 bases, the J end lost 7 bases, and 30 bases lay between the germline ends. CDR1 is MNHEY, CDR2 SVGAGI, per germline. The CDR3 spans 18 residues.